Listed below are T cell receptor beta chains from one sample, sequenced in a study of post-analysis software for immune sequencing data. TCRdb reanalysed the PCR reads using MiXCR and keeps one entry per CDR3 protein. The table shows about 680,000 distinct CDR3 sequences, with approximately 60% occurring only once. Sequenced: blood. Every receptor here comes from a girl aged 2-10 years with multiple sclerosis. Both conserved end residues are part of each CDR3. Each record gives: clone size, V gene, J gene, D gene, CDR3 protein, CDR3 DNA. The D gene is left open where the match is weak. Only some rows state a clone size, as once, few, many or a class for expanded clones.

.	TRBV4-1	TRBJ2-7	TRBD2	CASSPKLIRLAGGREQYF	TGCGCCAGCAGCCCCAAATTAATTCGACTAGCGGGAGGACGGGAGCAGTACTTC
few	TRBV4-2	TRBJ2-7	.	CASSQGETEHYEQYF	TGTGCCAGCAGCCAAGGGGAGACAGAGCACTACGAGCAGTACTTC
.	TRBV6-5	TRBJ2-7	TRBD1	CASSSRQGPYEQYF	TGTGCCAGCAGCTCCCGACAGGGCCCCTACGAGCAGTACTTC
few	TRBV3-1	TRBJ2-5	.	CASSQEFEVETQYF	TGTGCCAGCAGCCAAGAATTTGAGGTGGAGACCCAGTACTTC
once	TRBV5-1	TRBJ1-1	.	CASSLDTFSEAFF	TGCGCCAGCAGCTTGGATACTTTCTCTGAAGCTTTCTTT
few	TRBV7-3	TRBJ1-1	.	CASSLGAGTRTEAFF	TGTGCCAGCAGCTTAGGGGCAGGGACTCGTACTGAAGCTTTCTTT
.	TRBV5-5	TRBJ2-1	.	CASSLRVMSSYNEQFF	TGTGCCAGCAGCTTGAGGGTAATGAGCTCCTACAATGAGCAGTTCTTC
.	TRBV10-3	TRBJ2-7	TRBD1	CAISDSGTGVYEQYF	TGTGCCATCAGTGACTCCGGGACAGGGGTCTACGAGCAGTACTTC
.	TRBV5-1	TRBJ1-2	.	CASSSLTGRFYGYTF	TGCGCCAGCAGCTCACTCACGGGACGGTTCTATGGCTACACCTTC
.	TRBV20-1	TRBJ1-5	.	CSALREGNNNQPQHF	TGCAGTGCACTCCGCGAGGGGAATAACAATCAGCCCCAGCATTTT
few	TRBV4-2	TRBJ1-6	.	CASSQDLRGYNSPLHF	TGTGCCAGCAGCCAAGATTTGAGGGGATATAATTCACCCCTCCACTTT
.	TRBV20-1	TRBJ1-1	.	CSARAEAGNTEAFF	TGCAGTGCTAGAGCTGAGGCAGGAAACACTGAAGCTTTCTTT
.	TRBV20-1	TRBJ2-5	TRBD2	CSARDLSGGNQETQYF	TGCAGTGCTAGAGATCTGAGCGGGGGGAACCAAGAGACCCAGTACTTC
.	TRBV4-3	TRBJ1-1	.	CASSQLTGGTEAFF	TGCGCCAGCAGCCAACTCACCGGGGGCACTGAAGCTTTCTTT
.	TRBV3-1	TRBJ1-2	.	CASSPDSLRGYTF	TGTGCCAGCAGCCCGGACAGTTTACGGGGCTACACCTTC
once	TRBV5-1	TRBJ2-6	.	CASSSKPDSGANVLTF	TGCGCCAGCAGCTCGAAGCCAGACAGTGGGGCCAACGTCCTGACTTTC
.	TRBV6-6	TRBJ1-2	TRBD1	CASRPGTGNGYTF	TGTGCCAGCAGACCCGGGACAGGGAATGGCTACACCTTC
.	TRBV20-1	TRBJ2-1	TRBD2	CSARPTSGGWNEQFF	TGCAGTGCTAGGCCGACTAGCGGGGGGTGGAATGAGCAGTTCTTC
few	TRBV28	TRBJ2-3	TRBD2	CASSLGSAGSTDTQYF	TGTGCCAGCAGTCTAGGATCAGCGGGGAGCACAGATACGCAGTATTTT
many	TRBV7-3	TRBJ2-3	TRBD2	CASSLTSGSTDTQYF	TGTGCCAGCAGCTTGACTAGCGGGAGCACAGATACGCAGTATTTT
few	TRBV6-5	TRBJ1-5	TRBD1	CASSVQGQDQPQHF	TGTGCCAGCAGTGTACAGGGGCAGGATCAGCCCCAGCATTTT
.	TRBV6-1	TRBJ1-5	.	CASSEEWDGGDQPQHF	TGTGCCAGCAGTGAAGAATGGGACGGGGGGGATCAGCCCCAGCATTTT
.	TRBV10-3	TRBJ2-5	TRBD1	CAISRDRDQETQYF	TGTGCCATCAGCCGCGACAGGGACCAAGAGACCCAGTACTTC
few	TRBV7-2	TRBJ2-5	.	CASRLGVADQETQYF	TGTGCCAGCAGATTGGGGGTAGCGGACCAAGAGACCCAGTACTTC
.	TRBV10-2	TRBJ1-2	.	CASSESTEYYGYTF	TGCGCCAGCAGTGAGTCGACGGAGTACTATGGCTACACCTTC
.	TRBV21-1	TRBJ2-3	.	CASSSNRRQGKSTDTQYF	TGTGCCAGCAGCTCAAACCGACGACAGGGGAAGAGCACAGATACGCAGTATTTT
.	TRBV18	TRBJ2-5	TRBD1	CASGPSLGTVQETQYF	TGTGCCAGCGGTCCATCCCTTGGGACAGTCCAAGAGACCCAGTACTTC
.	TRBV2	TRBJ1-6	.	CASSDRVGNSPLHF	TGTGCCAGCAGTGACAGGGTCGGAAATTCACCCCTCCACTTT
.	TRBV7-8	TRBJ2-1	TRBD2	CASSLVRTSGDRYNEQFF	TGTGCCAGCAGCTTAGTTAGGACTAGCGGAGACCGATACAATGAGCAGTTCTTC
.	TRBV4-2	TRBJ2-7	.	CASSSGMSGFPYEQYF	TGTGCCAGCAGCTCTGGAATGTCAGGTTTCCCCTACGAGCAGTACTTC
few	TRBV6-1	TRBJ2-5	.	CASCLAGQETQYF	TGTGCCAGCTGTCTGGCGGGTCAAGAGACCCAGTACTTC
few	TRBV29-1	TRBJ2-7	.	CSVNRPGVYEQYF	TGCAGCGTAAATCGACCAGGAGTCTACGAGCAGTACTTC